This is a list of T cell receptor beta chains from one sample in a study of shared clonotypes between healthy human individuals. Generated by immunoSEQ multiplex PCR, the TCRdb table keeps only in-frame clones and is missing some. Of 2.5 million or so clones detected, 90% to 95% appear once; the ten largest clones hold about 0.13%. The sequencing input was naive CD4+ T cells sorted from blood. The source of these receptors is a young man in good health. CDR3s include the opening cysteine and the closing phenylalanine or tryptophan. A D gene is named only where the DNA matches it firmly.

d_gene | v_gene | CDR3aa
. | TRBV11-2 | CASSSQGNYGYTF
TRBD2 | TRBV4-1 | CASSQEGLGGGSPQETQYF
. | TRBV2 | CASSVISYTGELFF
. | TRBV7-9 | CASSLRELGQYGYTF
. | TRBV21-1 | CASPGWGGPNTGELFF
. | TRBV6-1 | CASSEAPAFF
TRBD1 | TRBV18 | CASSMGQVLSTEAFF
. | TRBV7-2 | CASSSPGRAKNNEQFF
TRBD1 | TRBV4-3 | CASSQEWGQFSYEQYF
. | TRBV10-3 | CAISRDSRGYEQYF
. | TRBV29-1 | CSVDPGISTGELFF
. | TRBV7-9 | CASSLGQAISEQFF
. | TRBV6-1 | CASRWGTGNSPLHF
TRBD2 | TRBV5-1 | CASSAGGGTDTQYF
TRBD2 | TRBV6-1 | CASSATSGRAADTQYF
TRBD2 | TRBV25-1 | CASSEAGGGNEQFF
. | TRBV27 | CASRPSEVSQPQHF
. | TRBV6-5 | CASSTGTLNTEAFF